This entry lists 8 T cell receptor beta chains sequenced from one sample in a study of blood T cell repertoires in COVID-19. Clones were sequenced by immunoSEQ multiplex PCR, and TCRdb holds only the in-frame ones, with some missing. Counted here are around 120,000 clones, around 90% occurring once; the ten biggest clones make up around 4.6%. The sequenced sample consisted of peripheral blood. The origin of the receptors is a man between 60 and 70 years old with COVID-19, enrolled during active disease.

The chain combines TRBV20-1 with TRBJ2-1, with a possible D match to TRBD2 (6 bases). The CDR3 spans 18 residues. Germline CDR1 and CDR2: DFQATT and SNEGSKA (reference sequence). The V end lost 3 bases, the J end lost 0 bases, and 21 bases lay between the germline ends. Here the CDR3 reads CSASTCVAGRCSYNEQFF. The DNA for the CDR3 is TGCAGTGCTAGTACCTGCGTAGCAGGGAGGTGCTCCTACAATGAGCAGTTCTTC.

The V and J genes are TRBV19 and TRBJ2-6; D is perhaps TRBD1 (6 bases). CDR1 and CDR2 from the germline V gene are LNHDA and SQIVND (reference sequence). V dropped 5 bases and J dropped 4 bases, with 18 bases sitting between them. The CDR3 spans 17 residues. The CDR3 spells CASSPGQFLAGANVLTF. In DNA, the CDR3 is TGTGCCAGTAGTCCCGGACAGTTCTTGGCCGGGGCCAACGTCCTGACTTTC.

The chain is built from TRBV2 and TRBJ2-1; maybe TRBD2 (6 bases). V lost 10 bases and J lost 6, with 16 bases in between. Germline V gene lookup returns CDR1 SNHLY and CDR2 FYNNEI. The CDR3 runs to 13 residues. Written as DNA, the CDR3 is TGTGCCACCGGGACTTACGGGGGCAATGAGCAGTTCTTC. It is translated as CATGTYGGNEQFF.

The CDR3 region has the DNA TGCGCCAGCAGCTTGTCTATGAATGAGCAGTTCTTC. As protein: CASSLSMNEQFF. V usage is TRBV5-1 and J usage is TRBJ2-1, with D unresolved. Deletions cut 1 base from V and 7 bases from J, with 6 bases between. The length of the CDR3 is 12 residues. CDR1 and CDR2 (germline): SGHRS, YFSETQ.

Note on this clone: Its ends do not fully match the called genes, so a read error is possible. The chain recombines TRBV2 with TRBJ2-7; 7 bases fit TRBD1. This CDR3 has 14 residues. Germline V CDR1 and CDR2: SNHLY, FYNNEI. DNA of the CDR3: TGTGCCAGCAGTCCCAGGACAGGTTCCTTCGAGCAGTACTTC. Translating it yields CASSPRTGSFEQYF. The complete variable domain, with remaining parts taken from reference TRBV2 and TRBJ2-7, reads EPEVTQTPSHQVTQMGQEVILRCVPISNHLYFYWYRQILGQKVEFLVSFYNNEISEKSEIFDDQFSVERPDGSNFTLKIRSTKLEDSAMYFCASSPRTGSFEQYFGPGTRLTVT.

V gene TRBV28 combines with J gene TRBJ2-3; D is possibly TRBD2 (5 bases). Germline-derived CDR1 and CDR2 are MDHEN and SYDVKM. This CDR3 has 21 amino acids. V was clipped by 2 bases and J by 5 bases, with 32 bases between them. Written as DNA, the CDR3 is TGTGCCAGCAGTTTAGAGGGTGGGATAGGTTACGTGCCCTCGGGTTTAGATACGCAGTATTTT. Its translation is CASSLEGGIGYVPSGLDTQYF. Together with reference TRBV28 and TRBJ2-3, the CDR3 gives the full variable domain: DVKVTQSSRYLVKRTGEKVFLECVQDMDHENMFWYRQDPGLGLRLIYFSYDVKMKEKGDIPEGYSVSREKKERFSLILESASTNQTSMYLCASSLEGGIGYVPSGLDTQYFGPGTRLTVL.

The chain is built from TRBV24-1 and TRBJ1-1; D unresolved. There are 13 residues in the CDR3. The germline V gene encodes CDR1 KGHDR and CDR2 SFDVKD. Deletions cut 7 bases from V and 1 base from J, with 9 bases between. For the CDR3, the DNA is TGTGCCACCAGGGCAGGCGCGAACACTGAAGCTTTCTTT. Protein product: CATRAGANTEAFF.

The V gene is TRBV7-9, the J gene TRBJ2-1; TRBD2 is a possible D gene (6 bases). Germline-derived CDR1 and CDR2 are SEHNR and FQNEAQ (reference sequence). The CDR3 extends over 12 amino acids. The V gene lost 5 bases and the J gene lost 6 bases, with 8 bases spanning the gap. The CDR3 coding sequence is TGTGCCAGCAGCAGACTAGTCAATGAGCAGTTCTTC. Its translation: CASSRLVNEQFF.